These T cell receptor beta chains were read from a single sample in a study of cytomegalovirus exposure and HLA in healthy donors. Sequenced by immunoSEQ multiplex PCR; TCRdb stores in-frame clones only, minus some. The sample shows around 54,000 clones, approximately 89% of them seen only once. Specimen: PBMCs. The receptors here all came from a woman aged 18-29 years in good health and CMV-seropositive. Each CDR3 is given with its conserved first and last residue. A D gene is named only where the DNA matches it firmly. Not every row has a clone size; where given, it reads once, few, many or a size class.

d_call	v_call	j_call	clone_size	cdr3_aa	cdr3_nt
NA	TRBV4-2	TRBJ1-2	NA	CASSPRGEVASGYTF	TGTGCCAGCAGCCCCCGGGGGGAGGTGGCTTCAGGCTACACCTTC
TRBD1	TRBV6-1	TRBJ1-5	NA	CASSAGDSHQPQHF	TGTGCCAGCAGTGCGGGGGACAGCCATCAGCCCCAGCATTTT
NA	TRBV7-6	TRBJ2-3	NA	CASSTPASGVRDTQYF	TGTGCCAGCAGCACCCCCGCCTCCGGGGTCCGTGATACGCAGTATTTT
TRBD1	TRBV7-3	TRBJ2-7	NA	CASSPGQGAYEQYF	TGTGCCAGCAGCCCGGGACAGGGGGCATACGAGCAGTACTTC
TRBD1	TRBV28	TRBJ1-2	NA	CASRQNRDRLYGYTF	TGTGCCAGCAGACAGAATAGGGACAGACTCTATGGCTACACCTTC
NA	TRBV6-1	TRBJ2-7	NA	CASSVSGAPYEQYF	TGTGCCAGCAGTGTGTCAGGGGCCCCCTACGAGCAGTACTTC
NA	TRBV5-4	TRBJ2-3	NA	CASSFGDPRGDTQYF	TGTGCCAGCAGCTTTGGAGACCCACGCGGGGATACGCAGTATTTT
TRBD1	TRBV11-2	TRBJ1-2	NA	CASKPVTGARDYGYTF	TGTGCCAGCAAGCCCGTCACAGGGGCTCGTGACTATGGCTACACCTTC
TRBD2	TRBV5-8	TRBJ2-3	NA	CASSFGASGAYTDTQYF	TGTGCCAGCAGCTTTGGCGCCAGCGGGGCTTACACAGATACGCAGTATTTT
NA	TRBV5-4	TRBJ2-2	NA	CASSFHTGELFF	TGTGCCAGCAGTTTTCATACCGGGGAGCTGTTTTTT
NA	TRBV6-5	TRBJ2-7	once	CASSYEGLDTGEQYF	TGTGCCAGCAGTTATGAGGGACTCGACACGGGAGAGCAGTACTTC
NA	TRBV11-2	TRBJ1-1	NA	CASSLAGVTEAFF	TGTGCCAGCAGCTTAGCAGGGGTTACTGAAGCTTTCTTT
NA	TRBV6-4	TRBJ1-1	NA	CASRDSPENGEAFF	TGTGCCAGCAGGGACAGTCCCGAAAACGGTGAAGCTTTCTTT
TRBD1	TRBV7-9	TRBJ1-1	NA	CASSLGTANTEAFF	TGTGCCAGCAGCCTGGGGACAGCAAACACTGAAGCTTTCTTT
TRBD1	TRBV7-6	TRBJ1-2	NA	CASSSNMGTGESGYTF	TGTGCCAGCAGCTCCAATATGGGAACAGGGGAAAGTGGCTACACCTTC
NA	TRBV6-6	TRBJ1-2	NA	CASSPMGEGSGYTF	TGTGCCAGCAGCCCGATGGGGGAGGGGAGTGGCTACACCTTC
NA	TRBV6-4	TRBJ2-1	NA	CASSDGADNEQFF	TGTGCCAGCAGTGATGGGGCAGACAATGAGCAGTTCTTC
NA	TRBV6-5	TRBJ1-2	NA	CASSFVQDYGYTF	TGTGCCAGCAGCTTTGTACAGGACTATGGCTACACCTTC
NA	TRBV4-1	TRBJ1-2	NA	CASSQPRTATNYGYTF	TGCGCCAGCAGCCAACCCCGGACAGCTACTAACTATGGCTACACCTTC
TRBD1	TRBV6-6	TRBJ2-2	NA	CASSYLDRVVAGELFF	TGTGCCAGCAGTTACCTCGACAGGGTAGTCGCCGGGGAGCTGTTTTTT
TRBD2	TRBV19	TRBJ2-2	NA	CASSAAGRGERELFF	TGTGCCAGTAGTGCCGCGGGACGGGGGGAAAGGGAGCTGTTTTTT
NA	TRBV4-2	TRBJ1-5	NA	CASSQETGELNQPQHF	TGTGCCAGCAGCCAAGAAACAGGTGAACTAAATCAGCCCCAGCATTTT
TRBD1	TRBV28	TRBJ2-2	NA	CASSRTGAGELFF	TGTGCCAGCAGTCGGACAGGGGCCGGGGAGCTGTTTTTT
NA	TRBV10-3	TRBJ1-2	NA	CAISESQGYGYTF	TGTGCCATCAGTGAGTCGCAGGGGTATGGCTACACCTTC
NA	TRBV5-1	TRBJ1-2	NA	CASSADRYPFTF	TGCGCCAGCAGCGCAGACAGATACCCATTCACCTTC
TRBD1	TRBV4-3	TRBJ1-6	NA	CASSQDMGQKVSYNSPLHF	TGCGCCAGCAGCCAAGATATGGGACAGAAAGTCTCCTATAATTCACCCCTCCACTTT
NA	TRBV27	TRBJ2-7	NA	CASSSGLSGNSYEQYF	TGTGCCAGCAGTTCGGGACTCTCCGGGAATTCCTACGAGCAGTACTTC